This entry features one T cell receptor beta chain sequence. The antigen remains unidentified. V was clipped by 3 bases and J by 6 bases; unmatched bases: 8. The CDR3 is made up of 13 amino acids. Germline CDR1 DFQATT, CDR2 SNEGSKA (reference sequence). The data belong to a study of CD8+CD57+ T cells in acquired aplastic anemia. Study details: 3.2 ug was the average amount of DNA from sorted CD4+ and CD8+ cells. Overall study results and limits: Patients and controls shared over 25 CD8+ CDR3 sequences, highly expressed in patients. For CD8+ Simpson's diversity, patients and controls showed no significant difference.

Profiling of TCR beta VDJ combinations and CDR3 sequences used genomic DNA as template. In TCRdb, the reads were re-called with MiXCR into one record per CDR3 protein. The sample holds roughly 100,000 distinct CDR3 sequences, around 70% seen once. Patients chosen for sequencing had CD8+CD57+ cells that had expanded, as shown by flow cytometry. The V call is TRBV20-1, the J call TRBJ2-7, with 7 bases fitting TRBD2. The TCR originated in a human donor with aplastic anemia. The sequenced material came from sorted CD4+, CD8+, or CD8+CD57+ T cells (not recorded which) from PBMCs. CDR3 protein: CSASPAGMTEQYF. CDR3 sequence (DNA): TGCAGTGCTAGCCCAGCGGGAATGACCGAGCAGTACTTC.